The 31 T cell receptor beta chains below were found in one sample sequenced in a study of identical twins. TCRdb processed the 5' RACE reads anew with MiXCR; each CDR3 protein has one entry. The sample shows about 240,000 distinct CDR3 sequences, around 7.6% of them seen only once. These data also formed part of another study, on yellow fever vaccine responses in identical twins.

Input material: CD8+ T cells sorted from blood. The source of these receptors is a young woman in good health.

This clonotype was detected only a few times. The genes are TRBV24-1 and TRBJ1-2; D unresolved. Trimming removed 2 bases at V and 8 bases at J, with 5 bases between. The CDR3 has 11 residues. Germline V lookup: CDR1 KGHDR, CDR2 SFDVKD. CDR3 in DNA: TGTGCCACCAGTGATTCTTTCGGCTACACCTTC. Its protein product is CATSDSFGYTF.

The chain employs TRBV2 and TRBJ2-7; TRBD2 matches 12 bases. J lost 2 bases, V lost 3 bases, and 17 bases had no gene match. Germline assignment: CDR1 SNHLY and CDR2 FYNNEI. There are 20 residues in the CDR3. As DNA, the CDR3 is TGTGCCAGCAGTGATCCGAGGCTAGCGGGGGGGCCGAGAAGGGCCTACGAGCAGTACTTC. Encoded protein: CASSDPRLAGGPRRAYEQYF. Supplemented by reference TRBV2 and TRBJ2-7, the full variable domain reads EPEVTQTPSHQVTQMGQEVILRCVPISNHLYFYWYRQILGQKVEFLVSFYNNEISEKSEIFDDQFSVERPDGSNFTLKIRSTKLEDSAMYFCASSDPRLAGGPRRAYEQYFGPGTRLTVT.

This clonotype was seen repeatedly, ten times or more. CDR3 in amino acids: CASETSGSYEQYF. The CDR3 bases are TGCGCCAGCGAGACTAGCGGGAGTTACGAGCAGTACTTC. The chain combines TRBV10-2 with TRBJ2-7; 12 bases map to TRBD2. V gave up 8 bases and J gave up 4 bases; unmatched junction bases: 3. CDR1 and CDR2 (germline): WSHSY, SAAADI. The CDR3 loop spans 13 amino acids.

This clonotype was counted only a few times. The CDR3 protein is CASSAGGPLSYEQYV. The CDR3 DNA reads TGTGCCAGCAGTGCCGGGGGCCCGCTTTCCTACGAGCAGTACGTC. The V call is TRBV28, the J call TRBJ2-7; either TRBD1 or TRBD2 may fit D (6 bases each). The CDR3 has 15 residues. CDR1 is MDHEN, CDR2 SYDVKM, per germline. Trimming took off 5 bases at V and 1 base at J, with 15 bases between the two ends.

The CDR3 protein is CASSSDRAWEETQYF. Written as DNA, the CDR3 is TGTGCCAGCAGCTCAGACAGGGCTTGGGAAGAGACCCAGTACTTC. The V gene is TRBV7-2, the J gene TRBJ2-5, with 7 bases matching TRBD1. The CDR3 is 15 residues long. Germline V gene data show CDR1 as SGHTA and CDR2 as FQGNSA. The ends lost 4 bases at V and 3 bases at J; junction bases unmatched: 8.

This clonotype was seen at least ten times. V is TRBV9 and J is TRBJ2-1; D gene uncertain. Germline assignment: CDR1 SGDLS and CDR2 YYNGEE. Trimming cost V 4 bases and J 9 bases, with 11 bases left between them. This CDR3 comprises 12 residues. The CDR3 here is CASSPGVSEQFF. The CDR3, as DNA: TGTGCCAGCAGCCCTGGGGTCTCTGAGCAGTTCTTC.

This clonotype was seen a handful of times. The J gene is TRBJ2-5, the V gene TRBV3-1, with a possible D match to TRBD2 (5 bases). Germline V gene lookup returns CDR1 LGHDT and CDR2 YNNKEL (reference sequence). The V end was cut by 4 bases, the J end by 0 bases, with 12 bases between. CDR3 size: 15 residues. This CDR3 reads CASSRASLYQETQYF. The CDR3 DNA reads as TGTGCCAGCAGCCGGGCTAGCCTGTACCAAGAGACCCAGTACTTC.

For the CDR3, the DNA is TGTGCCACCAGCAGTCAGCGAGAGATCAACTACGAGCAGTACTTC. The encoded protein is CATSSQREINYEQYF. This rearrangement joins TRBV15 to TRBJ2-7; D not resolved. This CDR3 has 15 amino acids. CDR1 and CDR2 (germline): LNHNV, YYDKDF (reference sequence). V lost 3 bases, J lost 3 bases, and 15 bases lay in between.

The chain recombines TRBV7-6 with TRBJ1-1, with TRBD1 identical over 7 bases. Germline assignment: CDR1 SGHVS and CDR2 FNYEAQ. The CDR3 is made up of 14 amino acids. J was trimmed by 3 bases and V by 4 bases; bases with no gene match: 5. This CDR3 is CASSSRGTDTEAFF. DNA of the CDR3: TGTGCCAGCAGCTCCAGGGGGACTGACACTGAAGCTTTCTTT. Full variable domain (rest looked up from reference TRBV7-6 and TRBJ1-1): GAGVSQSPRYKVTKRGQDVALRCDPISGHVSLYWYRQALGQGPEFLTYFNYEAQQDKSGLPNDRFSAERPEGSISTLTIQRTEQRDSAMYRCASSSRGTDTEAFFGQGTRLTVV.

This clonotype was counted at least ten times. V is TRBV27 and J is TRBJ2-7, with a tentative D call TRBD1 (5 bases). The CDR3 totals 14 residues. Trimming left V 1 base short and J 4 bases short, with 11 bases between. CDR1 and CDR2 (germline): MNHEY, SMNVEV (reference sequence). The CDR3 sequence is CASSLFQGGYEQYF. DNA for the CDR3: TGTGCCAGCAGTTTATTTCAGGGTGGATACGAGCAGTACTTC.

V is TRBV5-1 and J is TRBJ2-3; TRBD1 matches at 11 bases. There are 15 residues in the CDR3. With V trimmed by 4 bases and J by 4 bases, 5 bases remained unmatched. Germline V CDR1 and CDR2: SGHRS, YFSETQ. CDR3 residues: CASSEGTGGPDTQYF. The CDR3 nucleotides read TGCGCCAGCAGCGAAGGGACAGGGGGGCCAGATACGCAGTATTTT.

The CDR3 region has the DNA TGTGCCAGCAGTTTAGGACTAGCGGGTTCTGAGTATTTT. This encodes CASSLGLAGSEYF. The V call is TRBV27, the J call TRBJ2-3; TRBD2 agrees at 11 bases. Germline V gives CDR1 MNHEY, CDR2 SMNVEV (reference sequence). The length of the CDR3 is 13 residues. The trim removed 2 bases at V and 13 bases at J, leaving 5 bases unmatched.

To note about this clonotype: At one end the junction does not follow the germline gene, possibly because of a read error. In nucleotides, the CDR3 is TGTGCCAGAAGCTTTTTCTCATCTGAGCAGTTCTTC. It encodes CARSFFSSEQFF. The chain combines TRBV5-6 with TRBJ2-1; no definite D call. Germline V gene data show CDR1 as SGHDT and CDR2 as YYEEEE. This CDR3 is 12 amino acids long.

The rearrangement uses TRBV20-1 and TRBJ2-5; no clear D gene. Trimming left V 2 bases short and J 1 base short, with 20 bases between. Germline CDR1 DFQATT, CDR2 SNEGSKA (reference sequence). This CDR3 has 17 amino acids. CDR3 DNA sequence: TGCAGTGCTAGACCCCTAAACGAACTTTACCCCCAAGAGACCCAGTACTTC. Translation: CSARPLNELYPQETQYF.

This chain links TRBV21-1 with TRBJ2-7; TRBD1, the table's D call, was not compared with the DNA. TRBV21-1 is a listed pseudogene. The CDR3 length is 15 residues. The CDR3 DNA sequence: TGTGCCAGCAGCAAGCCTTGGGGGGGTACCTACGAGCAGTACGTC. Protein: CASSKPWGGTYEQYV.

Many counts were recorded for this clonotype. This chain joins TRBV11-2 and TRBJ1-4, with 8 bases aligning to TRBD1. CDR3 length: 14 residues. The ends lost 3 bases at V and 8 bases at J; junction bases unmatched: 5. CDR1 is SGHAT and CDR2 is FQNNGV in the germline V gene. The DNA for the CDR3 is TGTGCCAGCAGCTTTGGACAGGGTAGCGAAAAACTGTTTTTT. Amino acid sequence: CASSFGQGSEKLFF.

In this sample, this clonotype turned up many times. The chain employs TRBV20-1 and TRBJ2-3; D gene ambiguous. The CDR3 runs 11 residues. V dropped 7 bases and J dropped 1 base, with 6 bases sitting between them. Germline V gene data show CDR1 as DFQATT and CDR2 as SNEGSKA (reference sequence). The CDR3 here is CSVRRTDTQYF. The CDR3 region has the DNA TGCAGTGTCAGGCGCACAGATACGCAGTATTTT.

This clonotype was recorded a few times. The rearrangement joins TRBV14 to TRBJ2-7; TRBD1 is a possible D gene (6 bases). The CDR3 extends over 14 amino acids. V lost 3 bases and J 3 bases, leaving 12 bases between the germline ends. Germline values: CDR1 SGHDN, CDR2 FVKESK. The chain's CDR3 is CASSHPQGNYEQYF. CDR3 coding DNA: TGTGCCAGCAGCCACCCGCAGGGGAACTACGAGCAGTACTTC.

This clonotype was detected only a few times. The rearrangement links TRBV24-1 to TRBJ2-3; TRBD1 matches at 8 bases. The length of the CDR3 is 15 residues. The J segment lost 1 base and the V segment lost 4 bases, leaving 3 bases of the junction unmatched. Germline assignment: CDR1 KGHDR and CDR2 SFDVKD. CDR3 DNA sequence: TGTGCCACCAGTGAGACAGGGGCGGGCACAGATACGCAGTATTTT. Translating gives CATSETGAGTDTQYF.

The V and J genes are TRBV6-5 and TRBJ1-1; TRBD1 might be the D (5 bases). Per germline, CDR1 MNHEY and CDR2 SVGAGI. The CDR3 length is 13 residues. Trimming shortened V by 0 bases and J by 8 bases, and 10 bases separated the two germline ends. CDR3 bases: TGTGCCAGCAGTTACTCGAAGGGGCACGAAGCTTTCTTT. Translation: CASSYSKGHEAFF.

With respect to this clonotype: A read error may explain this, as a much larger clone is one base away. The V call is TRBV13, the J call TRBJ1-1; D is uncertain. CDR1 is PRHDT and CDR2 is FYEKMQ in the germline V gene (reference sequence). This CDR3 is 12 amino acids long. V was cut by 7 bases and J by 2 bases, with 8 bases left in between. The CDR3 DNA reads as TGTGCCAGCAACCCCGACAACACTGAAGCTTTCTTT. Its protein product is CASNPDNTEAFF.

This chain links TRBV7-2 with TRBJ2-7, with 13 bases identical to TRBD2. Germline CDR1 SGHTA, CDR2 FQGNSA. V lost 6 bases and J lost 2; bases outside the gene matches: 4. This CDR3 spans 15 amino acids. DNA of the CDR3: TGTGCCAGCAGACTAGGACTAGCGGGGGCCTACGAGCAGTACTTC. As protein: CASRLGLAGAYEQYF.

This chain joins TRBV24-1 and TRBJ2-1; 8 bases match TRBD1. CDR3 length: 17 residues. The J segment lost 6 bases and the V segment lost 1 base, leaving 10 bases of the junction unmatched. Germline V gene lookup returns CDR1 KGHDR and CDR2 SFDVKD. The CDR3 spells CATSDLSETGVSNEQFF. CDR3 in DNA: TGTGCCACCAGTGATTTAAGTGAGACAGGGGTTTCCAATGAGCAGTTCTTC.

This clonotype was seen a handful of times. This chain links TRBV20-1 with TRBJ2-7; 7 bases fit TRBD1. The V gene end was trimmed by 6 bases and the J gene end by 0 bases; junction bases not matched to a gene: 8. Germline V gives CDR1 DFQATT, CDR2 SNEGSKA (reference sequence). This CDR3 comprises 14 residues. This chain's CDR3 is CSATGTVHSYEQYF. The DNA of the CDR3 is TGCAGTGCAACCGGGACAGTGCACTCCTACGAGCAGTACTTC.

The chain joins TRBV7-8 to TRBJ2-7; TRBD1 or TRBD2 may be the D gene (5 bases each). Trimming pared 3 bases from V and 0 bases from J, leaving 12 bases between. From germline, CDR1 is SGHVS and CDR2 FQNEAQ. This CDR3 contains 15 residues. In DNA form, the CDR3 reads TGTGCCAGCAGCTTCCGGGACGCCAGCTCCTACGAGCAGTACGTC. Translation: CASSFRDASSYEQYV.

This clonotype was picked up a small number of times. The junction departs from the called germline gene at one end, perhaps through a read error. This chain connects TRBV2 to TRBJ2-5, with D perhaps matching TRBD2 (5 bases). Germline CDR1 and CDR2: SNHLY and FYNNEI. This CDR3 is 12 amino acids long. The CDR3 coding sequence is TGTGCCAGCAGGGGGAGTCCAGAGACCCAGCACTTC. It specifies CASRGSPETQHF.

The rearrangement links TRBV2 to TRBJ2-1; 9 nucleotides align to TRBD2. Germline V lookup: CDR1 SNHLY, CDR2 FYNNEI. This CDR3 region has 16 residues. The J segment lost 6 bases and the V segment lost 2 bases, leaving 8 bases of the junction unmatched. CDR3 nucleotide sequence: TGTGCCAGCAGTGAATACGGCGGGAGGGCAATCAATGAGCAGTTCTTC. This translates into CASSEYGGRAINEQFF. Looking up the rest from reference TRBV2 and TRBJ2-1 gives the full variable domain: EPEVTQTPSHQVTQMGQEVILRCVPISNHLYFYWYRQILGQKVEFLVSFYNNEISEKSEIFDDQFSVERPDGSNFTLKIRSTKLEDSAMYFCASSEYGGRAINEQFFGPGTRLTVL.

Ten or more counts support this clonotype. This rearrangement joins TRBV2 to TRBJ2-3, with a possible D match to TRBD1 (5 bases). V dropped 6 bases and J dropped 2 bases, with 21 bases sitting between them. CDR1 and CDR2 from the germline V gene are SNHLY and FYNNEI. This CDR3 comprises 17 residues. The CDR3 sequence is CASSNLLQEPNTDTQYF. CDR3 nucleotide sequence: TGTGCCAGCAGCAACTTACTACAGGAGCCAAACACAGATACGCAGTATTTT.

This clonotype appeared many times. The J gene is TRBJ1-3, the V gene TRBV25-1; no definite D call. Germline CDR1 reads MGHDK; CDR2 reads SYGVNS. CDR3 length: 12 residues. Trimming took 6 bases from V and 4 from J, leaving 7 bases between them. The CDR3 coding sequence is TGTGCCAGCAGATCGGGAGGAAACACCATATATTTT. Amino acids: CASRSGGNTIYF.

This clonotype showed up just a few times. The chain uses TRBV7-6 and TRBJ2-1, with a possible D match to TRBD1 (5 bases). The CDR3 extends over 15 amino acids. The V end lost 2 bases, the J end lost 4 bases, and 12 bases lay between the germline ends. CDR1 is SGHVS and CDR2 is FNYEAQ in the germline V gene. Here the CDR3 reads CASSLSGHPYNEQFF. The CDR3 region has the DNA TGTGCCAGCAGCTTATCAGGACACCCTTACAATGAGCAGTTCTTC.

This chain links TRBV18 with TRBJ2-2; D might be TRBD2 (5 bases). Trimming removed 2 bases from V and 0 bases from J, with 10 bases in between. The length of the CDR3 is 16 residues. Per germline, CDR1 KGHSH and CDR2 LQKENI. This CDR3 is CASSPRESPNTGELFF. In DNA form, the CDR3 reads TGTGCCAGCTCACCAAGGGAGTCCCCGAACACCGGGGAGCTGTTTTTT.